One and the same sample provided the 17 T cell receptor beta chains below, sequenced in a study of T cells in Graves' hyperthyroidism and ophthalmopathy. Researchers amplified the TCR beta CDR3 regions from RNA transcripts. With the HTBI primer set, the TCR CDR3 went through a first round of RT-PCR. TCRdb re-derived calls from the multiplex PCR reads in MiXCR, one entry per CDR3 protein. The data show 350,000 or so distinct CDR3 sequences, about 18% seen once. The sequenced sample consisted of blood. The receptor source for this set is a woman in her forties or fifties with Graves' hyperthyroidism.

The table lists this clonotype with many counts. The chain employs TRBV2 and TRBJ2-5, with 10 bases lining up with TRBD2. Germline lookup yields CDR1 SNHLY and CDR2 FYNNEI. The CDR3 runs 17 residues. V was pared by 5 bases and J by 5 bases, with 14 bases of the junction left unmatched. CDR3 sequence: CASSRSMSGGAGETQYF. In DNA, the CDR3 is TGTGCCAGCAGTCGTTCGATGAGCGGGGGGGCGGGGGAGACCCAGTACTTC. Using reference TRBV2 and TRBJ2-5 for the parts outside the CDR3, the full variable domain is EPEVTQTPSHQVTQMGQEVILRCVPISNHLYFYWYRQILGQKVEFLVSFYNNEISEKSEIFDDQFSVERPDGSNFTLKIRSTKLEDSAMYFCASSRSMSGGAGETQYFGPGTRLLVL.

Only one count was recorded for this clonotype. The chain combines TRBV10-1 with TRBJ2-2; D remains unclear. V was clipped by 8 bases and J by 4 bases, with 8 bases between them. Germline V gene lookup returns CDR1 WNHNN and CDR2 SYGVQD (reference sequence). The CDR3 length is 12 residues. CDR3 nucleotides: TGCGCCAGCGGCAGAGTCACCGGGGAGCTGTTTTTT. Its translation: CASGRVTGELFF.

This clonotype has a handful of counts. The genes are TRBV15 and TRBJ2-1, with 8 nucleotides matching TRBD1. The junction had 14 bases not matched to a gene; V was cut back by 7 bases and J by 6 bases. Germline CDR1 and CDR2: LNHNV and YYDKDF (reference sequence). The CDR3 runs to 16 residues. In DNA, the CDR3 is TGTGCCACCACCACGTACCAGGGACAGGTCGGCAATGAGCAGTTCTTC. This sequence encodes CATTTYQGQVGNEQFF. The complete variable domain, with remaining parts taken from reference TRBV15 and TRBJ2-1, reads DAMVIQNPRYQVTQFGKPVTLSCSQTLNHNVMYWYQQKSSQAPKLLFHYYDKDFNNEADTPDNFQSRRPNTSFCFLDIRSPGLGDTAMYLCATTTYQGQVGNEQFFGPGTRLTVL.

V gene TRBV12-3 or TRBV12-4 combines with J gene TRBJ1-1; D remains ambiguous. The CDR3 consists of 13 residues. Trimming removed 6 bases from V and 4 bases from J, with 12 bases in between. CDR3 bases: TGTGCCAGCAGGGATGTTCAGGCCACTGAAGCTTTCTTT. It encodes CASRDVQATEAFF.

The CDR3: CASSKFSGSPYEQYF. The CDR3 nucleotides are TGTGCCAGCAGCAAGTTTAGCGGGAGTCCTTATGAGCAGTACTTC. The chain links TRBV6-2 or TRBV6-3 to TRBJ2-7; 9 bases agree with TRBD2. After removal of 6 bases from V and 7 bases from J, the junction contained 13 bases not matched to a gene. The germline CDR1 and CDR2 sequences are MNHEY and SVGEGT. CDR3 length: 15 residues.

This clonotype was observed many times. The gene calls are TRBV2 and TRBJ2-7, with D perhaps matching TRBD1 (6 bases). The V gene lost 4 bases and the J gene lost 6 bases, with 10 bases spanning the gap. This CDR3 is 12 amino acids long. The germline V gene encodes CDR1 SNHLY and CDR2 FYNNEI. The CDR3 region is CASSATGREQYF. The CDR3 nucleotides read TGTGCCAGCAGTGCTACAGGGCGCGAGCAGTACTTC.

There are many counts of this clonotype. V usage is TRBV30 and J usage is TRBJ2-5; D is unresolved. From germline, CDR1 is GTSNPN and CDR2 SVGIG (reference sequence). This CDR3 is built from 12 residues. V gave up 1 base and J gave up 5 bases, with 8 bases separating them. This CDR3 is CAWSANAETQYF. DNA of the CDR3: TGTGCCTGGAGTGCTAACGCCGAGACCCAGTACTTC. Drawing the rest from reference TRBV30 and TRBJ2-5, the complete variable domain is SQTIHQWPATLVQPVGSPLSLECTVEGTSNPNLYWYRQAAGRGLQLLFYSVGIGQISSEVPQNLSASRPQDRQFILSSKKLLLSDSGFYLCAWSANAETQYFGPGTRLLVL.

V usage is TRBV3-1 and J usage is TRBJ1-6; D is perhaps TRBD1 (5 bases). The CDR3 runs 16 residues. Germline CDR1 and CDR2: LGHDT and YNNKEL (reference sequence). V dropped 0 bases and J dropped 9 bases, with 15 bases sitting between them. The CDR3 loop is CASSQEGAGVSSPLHF. Here the CDR3 DNA reads TGTGCCAGCAGCCAAGAAGGGGCCGGAGTGAGTTCACCCCTCCACTTT.

This clonotype was seen ten or more times. The chain couples TRBV6-1 to TRBJ1-2; D may be TRBD1 (6 bases). The CDR3 is 13 amino acids. Trimming cost V 2 bases and J 8 bases, with 12 bases left between them. Germline assignment: CDR1 MNHNS and CDR2 SASEGT. In DNA, the CDR3 is TGTGCCAGCAGTGAATCTAGGGGGGTCGGCTACACCTTC. It translates to CASSESRGVGYTF.

The rearrangement uses TRBV12-3 or TRBV12-4 and TRBJ2-3; TRBD2 is a possible D gene (7 bases). The V and J ends lost 6 bases and 2 bases respectively, with 15 bases between them. The CDR3 runs 15 residues. The chain's CDR3 is CASSEGGGFTDTQYF. CDR3 coding DNA: TGTGCCAGCAGCGAGGGGGGGGGATTCACAGATACGCAGTATTTT.

This clonotype was detected a few times. The chain employs TRBV7-2 and TRBJ2-3, with 8 bases matching TRBD2. Trimming at V came to 5 bases and at J to 3 bases, leaving 10 bases not matched to a gene. Germline CDR1 reads SGHTA; CDR2 reads FQGNSA. The CDR3 has 16 residues. The CDR3 region is CASSAGRGGGTDTQYF. CDR3 in DNA: TGTGCCAGCAGCGCCGGCCGGGGGGGGGGAACAGATACGCAGTATTTT.

V usage is TRBV5-1 and J usage is TRBJ2-5, with D tentatively TRBD2 (6 bases). CDR1 SGHRS and CDR2 YFSETQ come from the germline V gene. V was cut by 4 bases and J by 3 bases, with 13 bases left in between. CDR3 length: 14 amino acids. The CDR3 sequence: CASSRQGGEETQYF. The CDR3 bases are TGCGCCAGCAGCCGGCAGGGAGGTGAAGAGACCCAGTACTTC.

The chain has TRBV25-1 and TRBJ1-1; D not certain. This CDR3 is 13 amino acids long. Trimming shortened V by 6 bases and J by 5 bases, and 13 bases separated the two germline ends. Germline V gene lookup returns CDR1 MGHDK and CDR2 SYGVNS. The CDR3 DNA reads TGTGCCAGCAGGCGGGAGGGATGGACTGAAGCTTTCTTT. Protein product: CASRREGWTEAFF.

This clonotype was counted ten times or more. The gene calls are TRBV5-1 and TRBJ1-5, with 7 bases lining up with TRBD1. The V and J ends lost 3 bases and 7 bases, in that order; junction bases with no gene match: 7. There are 14 residues in the CDR3. Germline CDR1 and CDR2: SGHRS and YFSETQ. The CDR3 is CASSSTGMEQPQHF. The CDR3, as DNA: TGCGCCAGCAGCTCGACAGGGATGGAACAGCCCCAGCATTTT.

Many counts were recorded for this clonotype. The chain is built from TRBV5-1 and TRBJ1-6; D is unclear. V was shortened by 0 bases and J by 5 bases, with 9 bases between the two germline ends. This CDR3 region has 15 residues. Per the germline V gene, CDR1 is SGHRS and CDR2 is YFSETQ. In nucleotides, the CDR3 is TGCGCCAGCAGCTTGGATGTGGGGAATAATTCACCCCTCCACTTT. It yields the protein CASSLDVGNNSPLHF.

This chain joins TRBV5-6 and TRBJ2-3; 12 nucleotides align to TRBD2. The CDR3 runs to 21 residues. V gave up 3 bases and J gave up 2 bases; unmatched junction bases: 19. CDR1 is SGHDT, CDR2 YYEEEE, per germline. Here the CDR3 reads CASSSDRTSGTDRFSTDTQYF. As DNA, the CDR3 is TGTGCCAGCAGCTCCGATCGGACTAGCGGGACGGATCGTTTCTCCACAGATACGCAGTATTTT.

This clonotype was detected ten times or more. The chain is built from TRBV11-2 and TRBJ2-1; D is uncertain. Trimming pared 5 bases from V and 10 bases from J, leaving 9 bases between. The germline gives CDR1 SGHAT, CDR2 FQNNGV. There are 11 residues in the CDR3. CDR3 bases: TGTGCCAGCAGCGCCCTCGGAGAGCAGTTCTTC. Translating it yields CASSALGEQFF.